The 24 T cell receptor beta chains in this list originate from one sample, sequenced in a study of T cell changes during pregnancy in multiple sclerosis. Clones were sequenced by immunoSEQ multiplex PCR, and TCRdb holds only the in-frame ones, with some missing. The sample lists some 57,000 clones, 91% occurring once. Material: CD4+ T cells from peripheral blood mononuclear cells, obtained in the first trimester of pregnancy. The receptors were sampled from a female donor with multiple sclerosis, enrolled in a pregnancy study.

The rearrangement links TRBV7-2 to TRBJ2-5, with 8 nucleotides matching TRBD2. The junction had 6 bases not matched to a gene; V was cut back by 2 bases and J by 7 bases. CDR3 length equals 14 residues. Germline V gene lookup returns CDR1 SGHTA and CDR2 FQGNSA. The CDR3 bases are TGTGCCAGCAGCTTACGGGGGGGAGGGGTGACCCAGTACTTC. Its protein is CASSLRGGGVTQYF.

V gene TRBV7-9 combines with J gene TRBJ2-7; D possibly corresponds to TRBD1 (6 bases). The CDR3 contains 13 residues. The V end was cut by 6 bases, the J end by 4 bases, with 13 bases between. Germline CDR1 SEHNR, CDR2 FQNEAQ (reference sequence). The DNA of the CDR3 is TGTGCCAGCAGTAAAACAGGGTTATACGAGCAGTACTTC. The encoded protein is CASSKTGLYEQYF.

The chain joins TRBV5-4 to TRBJ1-2; 7 bases are a match to TRBD1. The V and J ends lost 4 bases and 10 bases, in that order; junction bases with no gene match: 13. CDR3 size: 14 residues. CDR1 is SGHNT, CDR2 YYREEE, per germline (reference sequence). CDR3 in amino acids: CASSRPTGSDDYTF. The CDR3 DNA sequence: TGTGCCAGCAGCCGCCCGACAGGGTCTGATGACTACACCTTC.

V usage is TRBV19 and J usage is TRBJ1-2; 9 bases are a match to TRBD1. V was clipped by 5 bases and J by 2 bases; unmatched bases: 9. The V gene's germline CDR1 is LNHDA and CDR2 SQIVND (reference sequence). This CDR3 region has 16 residues. Written as DNA, the CDR3 is TGTGCCAGTAGTGCCACCGGGACAGGGAAGAACTATGGCTACACCTTC. Its translation: CASSATGTGKNYGYTF. The full variable domain, completed using reference TRBV19 and TRBJ1-2, is DGGITQSPKYLFRKEGQNVTLSCEQNLNHDAMYWYRQDPGQGLRLIYYSQIVNDFQKGDIAEGYSVSREKKESFPLTVTSAQKNPTAFYLCASSATGTGKNYGYTFGSGTRLTVV.

The chain couples TRBV10-3 to TRBJ1-3; possibly TRBD1 for D (6 bases). Trimming shortened V by 6 bases and J by 0 bases, and 9 bases separated the two germline ends. The CDR3 runs 14 residues. Germline V lookup: CDR1 ENHRY, CDR2 SYGVKD. The CDR3 sequence is CAISDRSSGNTIYF. The CDR3 bases are TGTGCCATCAGCGACAGGAGCTCTGGAAACACCATATATTTT.

This chain joins TRBV5-5 and TRBJ1-5; perhaps TRBD1 as D (6 bases). The germline V gene has CDR1 SGHKS and CDR2 YYEKEE (reference sequence). The CDR3 runs to 15 residues. V was clipped by 5 bases and J by 0 bases, with 12 bases between them. CDR3 residues: CASRVDSYSNQPQHF. CDR3 sequence (DNA): TGTGCCAGCAGGGTGGACAGTTATAGCAATCAGCCCCAGCATTTT.

This clone was seen a few times. This chain links TRBV27 with TRBJ1-1, with 7 bases fitting TRBD1. The CDR3 spans 15 residues. Germline lookup yields CDR1 MNHEY and CDR2 SMNVEV (reference sequence). After removal of 5 bases from V and 7 bases from J, the junction contained 13 bases not matched to a gene. CDR3 in DNA: TGTGCCAGCAGTCGACTAGGGGGCTCGCGCGGTGAAGCTTTCTTT. Translated, it gives CASSRLGGSRGEAFF.

This clone was detected only once. J is TRBJ1-6 and V is TRBV7-9, with TRBD1 as a possible D gene (6 bases). The CDR3 is made up of 14 amino acids. V was pared by 3 bases and J by 5 bases, with 8 bases between. Looked up from germline, CDR1 is SEHNR and CDR2 is FQNEAQ (reference sequence). CDR3 DNA: TGTGCCAGCAGCTTGACAGGAGATAATTCACCCCTCCACTTT. Its translation: CASSLTGDNSPLHF.

This sequence joins TRBV5-5 and TRBJ1-3; the D is unclear. The CDR3 is 13 residues long. CDR1 is SGHKS, CDR2 YYEKEE, per germline (reference sequence). V was clipped by 4 bases and J by 4 bases, with 9 bases between them. CDR3 in amino acids: CASSQTQGNTIYF. CDR3 nucleotide sequence: TGTGCCAGCAGCCAAACACAAGGAAACACCATATATTTT.

This chain uses TRBV7-6 with TRBJ2-1; D unresolved. This CDR3 is 14 amino acids long. The germline V gene encodes CDR1 SGHVS and CDR2 FNYEAQ. V was cut by 0 bases and J by 6 bases, with 9 bases left in between. The CDR3 sequence is CASSLARQVNEQFF. CDR3 nucleotide sequence: TGTGCCAGCAGCTTAGCTCGGCAGGTCAATGAGCAGTTCTTC.

The chain couples TRBV27 to TRBJ1-1; no reliable D call. Trimming removed 3 bases from V and 3 bases from J, with 14 bases in between. The CDR3 sequence is 15 residues long. The germline gives CDR1 MNHEY, CDR2 SMNVEV (reference sequence). The CDR3 protein is CASSFFATYYTEAFF. The CDR3 nucleotides are TGTGCCAGCAGTTTTTTTGCGACATACTACACTGAAGCTTTCTTT.

The chain carries TRBV9 and TRBJ2-5; possibly TRBD2 for D (5 bases). CDR1 is SGDLS, CDR2 YYNGEE, per germline. This CDR3 is 14 amino acids long. Trimming removed 4 bases at V and 7 bases at J, with 17 bases between. The CDR3 reads CASSSQRSAGTQYF. In DNA, the CDR3 is TGTGCCAGCAGCTCCCAGCGGTCCGCGGGGACCCAGTACTTC. The whole variable domain, filled in from reference TRBV9 and TRBJ2-5, reads DSGVTQTPKHLITATGQRVTLRCSPRSGDLSVYWYQQSLDQGLQFLIQYYNGEERAKGNILERFSAQQFPDLHSELNLSSLELGDSALYFCASSSQRSAGTQYFGPGTRLLVL.

The chain joins TRBV27 to TRBJ2-5, with D uncertain. The V end lost 4 bases, the J end lost 4 bases, and 10 bases lay between the germline ends. The length of the CDR3 is 13 residues. Germline assignment: CDR1 MNHEY and CDR2 SMNVEV (reference sequence). The CDR3 DNA sequence: TGTGCCAGCAGTTCAACTTTCGGAGAGACCCAGTACTTC. Its translation is CASSSTFGETQYF.

The rearrangement uses TRBV9 and TRBJ1-2; no clear D. This CDR3 has 12 residues. In germline, CDR1 is SGDLS, CDR2 YYNGEE. Trimming stripped 5 bases from V and 1 base from J, with 6 bases between. The CDR3 nucleotides are TGTGCCAGCAGTTGGAGTAACTATGGCTACACCTTC. Amino acids: CASSWSNYGYTF.

The V call is TRBV7-3, the J call TRBJ1-6; 10 nucleotides agree with TRBD1. CDR1 and CDR2 (germline): SGHTA, FQGTGA. V dropped 5 bases and J dropped 10; count of bases not matched to a gene: 5. The CDR3 has 14 residues. The CDR3 DNA follows: TGTGCCAGCAGCACGGGACAGGGGCCCTCACCCCTCCACTTT. Its translation: CASSTGQGPSPLHF. The full variable domain, its missing parts supplied by reference TRBV7-3 and TRBJ1-6, is GAGVSQTPSNKVTEKGKYVELRCDPISGHTALYWYRQSLGQGPEFLIYFQGTGAADDSGLPNDRFFAVRPEGSVSTLKIQRTERGDSAVYLCASSTGQGPSPLHFGNGTRLTVT.

The genes are TRBV5-1 and TRBJ2-1, with TRBD2 matching 10 bases. Germline CDR1 is SGHRS and CDR2 is YFSETQ. The CDR3 is 13 residues long. The ends lost 4 bases at V and 10 bases at J; junction bases unmatched: 5. CDR3 sequence (DNA): TGCGCCAGCAGCCCAGCGGGGGGGCGGGAGCAGTTCTTC. It translates to CASSPAGGREQFF.

This chain joins TRBV7-6 and TRBJ1-2, with 11 bases identical to TRBD1. This CDR3 contains 14 residues. Germline CDR1 reads SGHVS; CDR2 reads FNYEAQ. V trimming: 5 bases; J trimming: 5 bases; junction bases outside the gene matches: 4. The DNA of the CDR3 is TGTGCCAGCAGCGGGCGGGACAGGGGGTATGGCTACACCTTC. It encodes CASSGRDRGYGYTF.

Concerning this clone: This sample includes further DNA sequences coding for the same CDR3. The chain recombines TRBV19 with TRBJ2-6, with D possibly TRBD1 on 5 matching bases. Germline-derived CDR1 and CDR2 are LNHDA and SQIVND (reference sequence). Between the trimmed V and J ends, which lost 5 bases and 4 bases, there was a span of 15 bases. The CDR3 covers 16 residues. The CDR3 here is CASSVKGLGGANVLTF. CDR3 DNA sequence: TGTGCCAGTAGTGTAAAGGGGTTGGGAGGGGCCAACGTCCTGACTTTC.

The chain employs TRBV6-5 and TRBJ2-4; D unresolved. The CDR3 is made up of 15 amino acids. Trimming cost V 3 bases and J 0 bases, with 9 bases left between them. Germline CDR1 is MNHEY and CDR2 is SVGAGI. The DNA of the CDR3 is TGTGCCAGCAGTTATGGGCAGCTAGCCAAAAACATTCAGTACTTC. This gives the protein CASSYGQLAKNIQYF.

J is TRBJ1-1 and V is TRBV9, with D perhaps TRBD1 (6 bases). Germline loops: CDR1 SGDLS, CDR2 YYNGEE. This CDR3 spans 17 amino acids. Trimming removed 3 bases at V and 3 bases at J, with 21 bases between. Here the CDR3 reads CASSGAGAPLSYTEAFF. As DNA, the CDR3 is TGTGCCAGCAGCGGGGCGGGGGCCCCCCTTTCTTACACTGAAGCTTTCTTT. Combining the CDR3 with reference TRBV9 and TRBJ1-1 gives the whole variable domain DSGVTQTPKHLITATGQRVTLRCSPRSGDLSVYWYQQSLDQGLQFLIQYYNGEERAKGNILERFSAQQFPDLHSELNLSSLELGDSALYFCASSGAGAPLSYTEAFFGQGTRLTVV.

V is TRBV7-2 and J is TRBJ2-1; tentative D call: TRBD2 (5 bases). The CDR3 spans 13 residues. Germline-derived CDR1 and CDR2 are SGHTA and FQGNSA. V lost 1 base and J 11 bases, leaving 12 bases between the germline ends. The CDR3 bases are TGTGCCAGCAGCTTAGAAAGACTAAGCCAGCAGTTCTTC. As protein: CASSLERLSQQFF.

The genes are TRBV18 and TRBJ2-1; possibly TRBD2 for D (5 bases). Deletions cut 0 bases from V and 4 bases from J, with 13 bases between. Germline V gene sequence: CDR1 KGHSH, CDR2 LQKENI. This CDR3 is built from 16 residues. CDR3 coding DNA: TGTGCCAGCTCACCACCGGCGGGCCGAGAATACAATGAGCAGTTCTTC. This translates into CASSPPAGREYNEQFF.

The DNA for the CDR3 is TGTGCCAGCAGCCTGACTAGCGGGATCACAGATACGCAGTATTTT. Translated, it gives CASSLTSGITDTQYF. This chain links TRBV9 with TRBJ2-3; 11 bases map to TRBD2. V gave up 4 bases and J gave up 2 bases; unmatched junction bases: 3. The CDR3 runs 15 residues. From germline, CDR1 is SGDLS and CDR2 YYNGEE.

The genes are TRBV10-3 and TRBJ1-3; D not resolved. V lost 0 bases and J 6 bases, leaving 15 bases between the germline ends. Per the germline V gene, CDR1 is ENHRY and CDR2 is SYGVKD. The CDR3 has 16 amino acids. CDR3 nucleotide sequence: TGTGCCATCAGTGAGTCGACTAACTCTGCGACAAACACCATATATTTT. It yields the protein CAISESTNSATNTIYF.